Shown below are 17 T cell receptor beta chains from a single sample sequenced in a study of Graves' ophthalmopathy and Graves' hyperthyroidism. Investigators amplified TCR beta CDR3 regions from RNA transcripts. First-round RT-PCR used HTBI primers; second-round multiplex PCR followed. TCRdb ran MiXCR on the multiplex PCR reads and lists one entry per CDR3 protein. This table holds 200,000 to 300,000 distinct CDR3 sequences, around 50% found once. The material sequenced was peripheral blood. The receptors stem from an adult man with Graves' ophthalmopathy.

The chain has TRBV9 and TRBJ1-1; 10 nucleotides line up with TRBD1. In germline, CDR1 is SGDLS, CDR2 YYNGEE. V was clipped by 5 bases and J by 0 bases; unmatched bases: 7. CDR3 length: 16 residues. DNA for the CDR3: TGTGCCAGCAGTCCCCGGGACAGGGGAATGAACACTGAAGCTTTCTTT. Translated, it gives CASSPRDRGMNTEAFF.

Details on this clonotype: The junction does not match germline at one end; this may be a read error. The gene calls are TRBV5-1 and TRBJ2-2; no definite D call. The CDR3 length is 15 residues. CDR1 is SGHRS, CDR2 YFSETQ, per germline. The CDR3 nucleotides read TGTGCCAGCACCCGAGAGATACTGAACACCGGGGAGCTGTTTTTT. Translation: CASTREILNTGELFF.

The J gene is TRBJ2-2, the V gene TRBV20-1; D unclear. The germline gives CDR1 DFQATT, CDR2 SNEGSKA (reference sequence). The CDR3 has 13 amino acids. V dropped 6 bases and J dropped 2 bases, with 10 bases sitting between them. In DNA, the CDR3 is TGCAGTGCAGTCACTCCTAACACCGGGGAGCTGTTTTTT. Its translation is CSAVTPNTGELFF.

This clonotype was observed at least ten times. The V call is TRBV20-1, the J call TRBJ1-5; the D is unclear. Germline CDR1 DFQATT, CDR2 SNEGSKA (reference sequence). CDR3 length: 15 amino acids. V lost 0 bases and J 9 bases, leaving 18 bases between the germline ends. CDR3 loop: CSARESTSVRGPQHF. The CDR3 DNA reads as TGCAGTGCTAGAGAATCGACGTCAGTCCGTGGGCCCCAGCATTTT.

In this sample, this clonotype turned up a few times. V usage is TRBV24-1 and J usage is TRBJ2-5; TRBD1 aligns across 8 bases. Losses at the gene ends were 1 base for V and 2 bases for J; bases not matched to a gene: 5. The CDR3 spans 16 residues. Germline CDR1 is KGHDR and CDR2 is SFDVKD. The chain's CDR3 is CATSDFSRTGQETQYF. In DNA form, the CDR3 reads TGTGCCACCAGTGATTTTTCCCGGACAGGGCAAGAGACCCAGTACTTC.

This clonotype was picked up a small number of times. This sequence joins TRBV19 and TRBJ1-3, with no clear D. V was shortened by 9 bases and J by 0 bases, with 15 bases between the two germline ends. The CDR3 consists of 15 residues. The V gene's germline CDR1 is LNHDA and CDR2 SQIVND (reference sequence). CDR3 sequence reads: CASKPGPYSGNTIYF. CDR3 in DNA: TGTGCCAGCAAGCCAGGTCCCTACTCTGGAAACACCATATATTTT.

Turning to this clonotype: At one end, the junction sequence differs from germline, possibly due to a read error. The genes are TRBV29-1 and TRBJ1-1; 7 bases map to TRBD1. CDR1 and CDR2 (germline): SQVTM, ANQGSEA. The CDR3 totals 13 residues. In DNA, the CDR3 is TGCAGCGGCCGGGGACAGTTGAACACTGAAGCTTCCTTT. Translation gives CSGRGQLNTEASF. The entire variable domain, with the rest obtained from reference TRBV29-1 and TRBJ1-1, is as follows: SAVISQKPSRDICQRGTSLTIQCQVDSQVTMMFWYRQQPGQSLTLIATANQGSEATYESGFVIDKFPISRPNLTFSTLTVSNMSPEDSSIYLCSGRGQLNTEASFGQGTRLTVV.

As to this clonotype: With a much larger clone just one base away, this may be a read error. The V and J genes are TRBV7-9 and TRBJ1-1; D gene uncertain. The CDR3 consists of 15 residues. Germline assignment: CDR1 SEHNR and CDR2 FQNEAQ (reference sequence). CDR3: CASSPDPWSFTEASF. CDR3 bases: TGTGCCAGCAGTCCCGATCCCTGGAGTTTCACTGAAGCTTCCTTT.

This clonotype was seen many times. V gene TRBV4-1 combines with J gene TRBJ1-6; 7 bases map to TRBD1. Per the germline V gene, CDR1 is MGHRA and CDR2 is YSYEKL. CDR3 length: 16 amino acids. J was trimmed by 7 bases and V by 3 bases; bases with no gene match: 9. In DNA form, the CDR3 reads TGCGCCAGCAGCCACCTCTCCGGGACAGCAAATTCACCCCTCCACTTT. It yields the protein CASSHLSGTANSPLHF.

The chain recombines TRBV28 with TRBJ1-5; D is perhaps TRBD1 (6 bases). V lost 11 bases and J lost 7, with 15 bases in between. The length of the CDR3 is 12 residues. Germline assignment: CDR1 MDHEN and CDR2 SYDVKM. CDR3 sequence reads: CASGGALQPQHF. DNA for the CDR3: TGTGCCTCCGGGGGGGCTCTGCAGCCCCAGCATTTT.

The chain recombines TRBV5-6 with TRBJ1-3; D unresolved. V was clipped by 3 bases and J by 8 bases, with 6 bases between them. The germline V gene encodes CDR1 SGHDT and CDR2 YYEEEE. The CDR3 length is 11 residues. The DNA of the CDR3 is TGTGCCAGCAGCTCACGGGACACCATATATTTT. Protein: CASSSRDTIYF.

There are many counts of this clonotype. V usage is TRBV29-1 and J usage is TRBJ1-2; TRBD1 aligns across 7 bases. The V segment lost 5 bases and the J segment 4 bases; nucleotides outside the gene matches: 7. CDR1 and CDR2 (germline): SQVTM, ANQGSEA. The length of the CDR3 is 13 residues. The DNA of the CDR3 is TGCAGCGTTACACAGGGGTCGTCCTATGGCTACACCTTC. As protein: CSVTQGSSYGYTF.

The rearrangement links TRBV20-1 to TRBJ1-6, with D unclear. The V gene lost 2 bases and the J gene lost 13 bases, with 12 bases spanning the gap. Germline V gene sequence: CDR1 DFQATT, CDR2 SNEGSKA (reference sequence). The CDR3 is made up of 12 amino acids. Here the CDR3 DNA reads TGCAGTGCTAGACCATCGCAGTGGCCCCTCCACTTT. This encodes CSARPSQWPLHF.

In this sample, this clonotype turned up a few times. The chain carries TRBV7-6 and TRBJ2-5; no definite D call. This CDR3 has 13 residues. Trimming took 5 bases from V and 4 from J, leaving 11 bases between them. The germline CDR1 and CDR2 sequences are SGHVS and FNYEAQ. The CDR3 loop reads CASSLEVGETQYF. The CDR3 nucleotides are TGTGCCAGCAGCCTTGAGGTGGGAGAGACCCAGTACTTC.

The V call is TRBV19, the J call TRBJ1-6, with D perhaps matching TRBD1 (6 bases). The germline V gene has CDR1 LNHDA and CDR2 SQIVND (reference sequence). The CDR3 contains 16 residues. V lost 6 bases, J lost 0 bases, and 12 bases lay in between. The CDR3 protein is CASRMTGTSYNSPLHF. The CDR3 DNA follows: TGTGCCAGTAGGATGACAGGAACCTCCTATAATTCACCCCTCCACTTT.

This clonotype was detected only a few times. The genes are TRBV12-3 or TRBV12-4 and TRBJ1-2; D might be TRBD1 (6 bases). The V end was cut by 7 bases, the J end by 2 bases, with 14 bases between. This CDR3 has 14 residues. CDR3 region: CASILGGGNYGYTF. CDR3 DNA: TGTGCCAGCATCCTAGGGGGAGGGAACTATGGCTACACCTTC.

The chain employs TRBV6-5 and TRBJ2-7; D not certain. Deletions cut 7 bases from V and 2 bases from J, with 12 bases between. Germline CDR1 and CDR2: MNHEY and SVGAGI. CDR3 length: 13 amino acids. CDR3 region: CASINKVPYEQYF. DNA of the CDR3: TGTGCCAGCATTAATAAGGTTCCCTACGAGCAGTACTTC.